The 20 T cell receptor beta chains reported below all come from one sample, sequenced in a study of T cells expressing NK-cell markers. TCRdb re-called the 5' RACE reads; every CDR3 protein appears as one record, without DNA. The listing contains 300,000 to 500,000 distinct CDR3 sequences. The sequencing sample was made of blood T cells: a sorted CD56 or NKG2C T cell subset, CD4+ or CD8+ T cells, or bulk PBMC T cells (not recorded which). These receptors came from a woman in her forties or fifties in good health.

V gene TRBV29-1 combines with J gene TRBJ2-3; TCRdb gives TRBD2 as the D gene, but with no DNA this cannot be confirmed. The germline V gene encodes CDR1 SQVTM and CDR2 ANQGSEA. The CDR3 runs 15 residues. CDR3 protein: CSVEGLAGGTDTQYF.

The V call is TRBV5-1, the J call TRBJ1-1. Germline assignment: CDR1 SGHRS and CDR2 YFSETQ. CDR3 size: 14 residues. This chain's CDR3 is CASSSYAVNTEAFF.

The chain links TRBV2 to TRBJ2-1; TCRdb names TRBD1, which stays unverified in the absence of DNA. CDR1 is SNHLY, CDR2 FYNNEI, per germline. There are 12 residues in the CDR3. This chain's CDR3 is CAISGTGNEQFF. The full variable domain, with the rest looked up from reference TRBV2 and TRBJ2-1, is EPEVTQTPSHQVTQMGQEVILRCVPISNHLYFYWYRQILGQKVEFLVSFYNNEISEKSEIFDDQFSVERPDGSNFTLKIRSTKLEDSAMYFCAISGTGNEQFFGPGTRLTVL.

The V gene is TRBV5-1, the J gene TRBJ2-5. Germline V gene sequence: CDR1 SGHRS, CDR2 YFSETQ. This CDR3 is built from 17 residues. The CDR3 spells CASSLGVRHLSEETQYF.

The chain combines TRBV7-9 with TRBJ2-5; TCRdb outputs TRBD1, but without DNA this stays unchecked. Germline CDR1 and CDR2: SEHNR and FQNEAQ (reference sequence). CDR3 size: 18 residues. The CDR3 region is CASSLGSGGTGFDETQYF. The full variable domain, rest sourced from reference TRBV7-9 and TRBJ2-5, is DTGVSQNPRHKITKRGQNVTFRCDPISEHNRLYWYRQTLGQGPEFLTYFQNEAQLEKSRLLSDRFSAERPKGSFSTLEIQRTEQGDSAMYLCASSLGSGGTGFDETQYFGPGTRLLVL.

The CDR3 loop is CATSDGATYEQYF. This chain links TRBV24-1 with TRBJ2-7; without DNA, the TCRdb call of TRBD1 cannot be checked. Germline V gene lookup returns CDR1 KGHDR and CDR2 SFDVKD. This CDR3 comprises 13 residues.

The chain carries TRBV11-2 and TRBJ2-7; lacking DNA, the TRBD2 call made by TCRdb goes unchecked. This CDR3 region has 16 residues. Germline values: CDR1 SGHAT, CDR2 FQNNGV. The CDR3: CASSLTSGRRSYEQYF.

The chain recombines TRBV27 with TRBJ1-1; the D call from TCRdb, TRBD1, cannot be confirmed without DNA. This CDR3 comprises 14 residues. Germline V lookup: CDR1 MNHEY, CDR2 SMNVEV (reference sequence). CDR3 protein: CASSLNREFYRAFF.

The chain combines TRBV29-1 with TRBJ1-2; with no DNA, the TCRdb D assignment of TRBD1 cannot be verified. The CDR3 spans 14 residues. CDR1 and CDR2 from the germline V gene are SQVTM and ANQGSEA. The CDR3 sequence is CSVATGTRDYGYTF.

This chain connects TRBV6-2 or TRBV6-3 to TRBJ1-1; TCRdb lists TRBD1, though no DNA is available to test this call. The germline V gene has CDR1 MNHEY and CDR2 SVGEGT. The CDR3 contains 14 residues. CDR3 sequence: CASRRQGEFSEAFF.

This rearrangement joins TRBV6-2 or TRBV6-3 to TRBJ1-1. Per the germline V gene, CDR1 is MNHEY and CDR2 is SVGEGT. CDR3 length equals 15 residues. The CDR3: CASIDQPILNTEAFF.

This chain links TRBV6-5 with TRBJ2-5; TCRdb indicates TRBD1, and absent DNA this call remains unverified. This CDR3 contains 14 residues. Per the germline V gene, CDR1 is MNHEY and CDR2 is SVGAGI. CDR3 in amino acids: CASSSGVARETQYF.

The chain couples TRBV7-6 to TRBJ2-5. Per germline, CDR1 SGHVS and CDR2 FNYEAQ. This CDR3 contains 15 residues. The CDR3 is CASRRQDLYQETQYF.

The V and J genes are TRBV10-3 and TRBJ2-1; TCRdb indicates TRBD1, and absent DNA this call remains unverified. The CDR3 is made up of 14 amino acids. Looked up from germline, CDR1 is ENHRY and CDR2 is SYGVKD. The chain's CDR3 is CATRPAGQDNEQFF.

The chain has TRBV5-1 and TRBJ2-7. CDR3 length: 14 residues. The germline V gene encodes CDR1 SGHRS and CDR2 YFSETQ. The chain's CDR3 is CASSLGRWWDEQYF.

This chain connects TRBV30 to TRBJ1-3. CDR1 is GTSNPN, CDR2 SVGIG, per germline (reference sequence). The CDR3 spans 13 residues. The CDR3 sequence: CAWSVSGGNTIYF. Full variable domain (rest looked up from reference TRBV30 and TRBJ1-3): SQTIHQWPATLVQPVGSPLSLECTVEGTSNPNLYWYRQAAGRGLQLLFYSVGIGQISSEVPQNLSASRPQDRQFILSSKKLLLSDSGFYLCAWSVSGGNTIYFGEGSWLTVV.

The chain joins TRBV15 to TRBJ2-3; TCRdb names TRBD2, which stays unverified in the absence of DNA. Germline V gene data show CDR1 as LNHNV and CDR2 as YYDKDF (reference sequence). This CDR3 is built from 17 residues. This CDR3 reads CATSRTQSLAGIDTQYF.

This chain's CDR3 is CASSPTEGLGDTQYF. The chain employs TRBV12-3 or TRBV12-4 and TRBJ2-3; TCRdb returns TRBD1, unconfirmable since there is no DNA. The CDR3 has 15 amino acids.

This chain's CDR3 is CASSSGPYGYTF. The rearrangement uses TRBV27 and TRBJ1-2; lacking DNA, the TRBD1 call made by TCRdb goes unchecked. The CDR3 runs 12 residues. In germline, CDR1 is MNHEY, CDR2 SMNVEV (reference sequence).

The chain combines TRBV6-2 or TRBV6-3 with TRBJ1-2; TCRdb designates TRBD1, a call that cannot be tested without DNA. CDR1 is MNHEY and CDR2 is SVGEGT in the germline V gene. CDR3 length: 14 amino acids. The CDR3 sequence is CASRSTGGNYGYTF.